A selection of T cell receptor beta chains follows, all from one sample in a study of blood T cell repertoires in COVID-19. The assay was immunoSEQ multiplex PCR, and TCRdb's table has in-frame clones only and misses some. The sample consists of more than 110,000 clones, over 70% of them appearing once. The sequenced sample consisted of peripheral blood. The receptors were gathered from a human donor in a cohort sampled during active COVID-19. The CDR3 runs from the conserved cysteine through the conserved F or W. Each record gives: D gene, V gene, clone size, J gene, CDR3 protein, CDR3 DNA. A D gene is named only where the DNA matches it firmly. Clone size appears in some rows only: once, few, many, or a class for an expanded clone.

TRBD2	TRBV20-1	NA	TRBJ2-1	CSAKGGGEQFF	TGCAGTGCTAAGGGCGGGGGTGAGCAGTTCTTC
TRBD1	TRBV6-6	NA	TRBJ2-1	CASSYPGQQINEQFF	TGTGCCAGCAGTTACCCGGGACAGCAAATCAATGAGCAGTTCTTC
TRBD2	TRBV9	few	TRBJ2-7	CASTAGTSGEQYF	TGTGCCAGCACCGCCGGGACTAGCGGCGAGCAGTACTTC
TRBD1	TRBV11-2	NA	TRBJ2-2	CASTWDRVVSTGELFF	TGTGCCAGCACCTGGGACAGGGTCGTCAGCACCGGGGAGCTGTTTTTT
NA	TRBV29-1	once	TRBJ2-5	CSVNSGEETQYF	TGCAGCGTTAATTCAGGGGAAGAGACCCAGTACTTC
NA	TRBV9	NA	TRBJ1-1	CASSVQGGTEAFF	TGTGCCAGCAGCGTGCAGGGTGGGACTGAAGCTTTCTTT
NA	TRBV9	NA	TRBJ2-3	CASSVGVGDVDTQYF	TGTGCCAGCAGCGTAGGAGTGGGAGACGTAGATACGCAGTATTTT
NA	TRBV9	NA	TRBJ2-1	CASSVDWRTGEQFF	TGTGCCAGCAGCGTAGATTGGAGGACGGGTGAGCAGTTCTTC
NA	TRBV7-2	NA	TRBJ1-1	CASSLARRGPTEAFF	TGTGCCAGCAGCTTAGCCCGTCGGGGTCCCACTGAAGCTTTCTTT
NA	TRBV7-2	NA	TRBJ1-1	CASSLAGGMGEAFF	TGTGCCAGCAGCCTGGCCGGGGGTATGGGTGAAGCTTTCTTT
TRBD1	TRBV3-1/TRBV3-2	once	TRBJ1-1	CASRSRQGAEAFF	TGTGCCAGCAGATCAAGGCAGGGGGCTGAAGCTTTCTTT
NA	TRBV18	NA	TRBJ2-5	CASSRTVEETQYF	TGTGCCAGCTCTAGGACAGTTGAAGAGACCCAGTACTTC
TRBD2	TRBV7-2	once	TRBJ2-2	CASSLRGGGLGNTGELFF	TGTGCCAGCAGCCTGCGGGGCGGGGGATTAGGGAACACCGGGGAGCTGTTTTTT
NA	TRBV3-1/TRBV3-2	NA	TRBJ2-1	CASSQERHPRWEQFF	TGTGCCAGCAGCCAAGAGAGGCACCCCCGTTGGGAGCAGTTCTTC
NA	TRBV5-4	NA	TRBJ2-7	CASSLRGIDEQYF	TGTGCCAGCAGCCTCAGGGGCATCGACGAGCAGTACTTC
NA	TRBV3-1/TRBV3-2	NA	TRBJ1-1	CASSLRRGKAFF	TGTGCCAGCAGCCTACGGAGAGGGAAAGCTTTCTTT
NA	TRBV19	NA	TRBJ1-1	CASSIHGQYTEAFF	TGTGCCAGTAGTATCCATGGACAGTACACTGAAGCTTTCTTT
TRBD1	TRBV6-5	NA	TRBJ2-3	CASSSPDRGTDTQYF	TGTGCCAGCAGTTCCCCGGACAGGGGCACAGATACGCAGTATTTT
NA	TRBV10-3	NA	TRBJ2-7	CATGGSGPYEQYF	TGTGCCACCGGGGGTAGCGGCCCCTACGAGCAGTACTTC
NA	TRBV15	NA	TRBJ1-3	CATSRDLSSGNTIYF	TGTGCCACCAGCAGAGACCTGAGCTCTGGAAACACCATATATTTT
TRBD1	TRBV3-1/TRBV3-2	NA	TRBJ1-1	CASSLQGAPEAFF	TGTGCCAGCAGCCTACAGGGGGCCCCTGAAGCTTTCTTT
NA	TRBV6-2/TRBV6-3	NA	TRBJ1-5	CASSRDYSNQPQHF	TGTGCCAGCAGTCGGGACTATAGCAATCAGCCCCAGCATTTT
TRBD1	TRBV11-3	NA	TRBJ2-7	CASSLGPDRDEQYF	TGTGCCAGCAGCTTAGGCCCGGACAGGGACGAGCAGTACTTC
NA	TRBV9	NA	TRBJ1-5	CASSGTGGYNQPQHF	TGTGCCAGCAGCGGAACCGGAGGTTACAATCAGCCCCAGCATTTT
NA	TRBV2	NA	TRBJ2-1	CASSESPGKSYNEQFF	TGTGCCAGCAGTGAAAGTCCAGGGAAATCCTACAATGAGCAGTTCTTC
TRBD1	TRBV7-2	NA	TRBJ2-7	CASSSYRTGVEQYF	TGTGCCAGCAGCTCCTATAGGACAGGGGTCGAGCAGTACTTC
TRBD1	TRBV6-6	once	TRBJ2-7	CASSSPRTGPSYEQYF	TGTGCCAGCAGTTCCCCTCGGACAGGGCCCTCCTACGAGCAGTACTTC
NA	TRBV12-3/TRBV12-4	NA	TRBJ1-2	CASSFAGAPGYTF	TGTGCCAGCAGTTTCGCGGGGGCGCCGGGCTACACCTTC
TRBD2	TRBV5-1	once	TRBJ2-1	CASSFLAGDNEQFF	TGCGCCAGCAGCTTCCTAGCGGGAGACAATGAGCAGTTCTTC
NA	TRBV20-1	few	TRBJ2-6	CSASPQPGANVLTF	TGCAGTGCTAGTCCACAGCCCGGGGCCAACGTCCTGACTTTC
TRBD1	TRBV5-1	few	TRBJ1-4	CASSSGAGTANEKLFF	TGCGCCAGCAGTTCGGGGGCAGGGACAGCCAATGAAAAACTGTTTTTT
NA	TRBV6-1	NA	TRBJ1-5	CASSEAGALGQPQHF	TGTGCCAGCAGTGAAGCAGGGGCGCTAGGTCAGCCCCAGCATTTT
NA	TRBV19	NA	TRBJ1-1	CASRTLSGQKNTEAFF	TGTGCCAGTAGGACCCTCTCAGGACAGAAGAACACTGAAGCTTTCTTT
NA	TRBV19	NA	TRBJ1-5	CASRDKGSNQPQHF	TGTGCCAGCCGGGACAAAGGAAGCAATCAGCCCCAGCATTTT
TRBD2	TRBV11-2	NA	TRBJ2-2	CASSLRPGGTRVFRELFF	TGTGCCAGCAGCTTAAGGCCGGGAGGGACCCGGGTCTTCCGGGAGCTGTTTTTT
TRBD2	TRBV5-8	NA	TRBJ2-1	CASSSLGTSVGLGNEQFF	TGTGCCAGCAGCTCCCTCGGGACTAGCGTCGGTCTGGGGAATGAGCAGTTCTTC
NA	TRBV12-3/TRBV12-4	few	TRBJ1-2	CASSQDSYRYTF	TGTGCCAGCAGTCAAGACAGCTATCGGTACACCTTC
NA	TRBV5-1	NA	TRBJ1-4	CASSFGQGNEKLFF	TGCGCCAGCAGCTTCGGCCAGGGCAATGAAAAACTGTTTTTT
TRBD1	TRBV5-5	few	TRBJ2-2	CASSTWDSANTGELFF	TGTGCCAGCAGCACCTGGGACAGCGCGAACACCGGGGAGCTGTTTTTT
TRBD2	TRBV11-2	NA	TRBJ2-3	CASSLFPGLAEGAADTQYF	TGTGCCAGCAGCTTGTTCCCGGGACTAGCGGAGGGGGCCGCAGATACGCAGTATTTT
TRBD1	TRBV12-3/TRBV12-4	NA	TRBJ1-1	CASSLTGIKAFF	TGTGCCAGCAGCCTGACAGGGATTAAAGCTTTCTTT
TRBD1	TRBV5-1	NA	TRBJ1-2	CASSDGQGAGGYTF	TGCGCCAGCAGCGATGGACAGGGGGCCGGCGGCTACACCTTC
NA	TRBV29-1	NA	TRBJ2-1	CSVLGVGSEQFF	TGCAGCGTCCTCGGGGTTGGGAGTGAGCAGTTCTTC